This is a list of T cell receptor beta chains from one sample in a study of T cells in narcolepsy. Sequencing was performed with immunoSEQ multiplex PCR; in TCRdb, only in-frame clones are kept and a portion is missing. The data hold tens of thousands of clones, with 70% to 80% observed a single time. The sample comprised CD45RA- memory CD4+ T cells from PBMCs. All receptors come from a human donor with narcolepsy. Each CDR3 is given with its conserved first and last residue. Each record gives: J gene, V gene, D gene, clone size, CDR3 DNA, CDR3 protein. D genes are given only for firm matches. Clone size is given for some rows only: seen once, a few or many times, or a class if the clone is expanded.

j_gene: TRBJ2-3
v_gene: TRBV7-9
d_gene: TRBD1
abundance: .
CDR3nt: TGTGCCAGCAGCGTTGGAGCAGGGGGTTCATCAGATACGCAGTATTTT
CDR3aa: CASSVGAGGSSDTQYF

j_gene: TRBJ2-2
v_gene: TRBV9
d_gene: TRBD1
abundance: few
CDR3nt: TGTGCCAGCAGCGCCGGACAGGGTAGGGTCGGGACCGGGGAGCTGTTTTTT
CDR3aa: CASSAGQGRVGTGELFF

j_gene: TRBJ1-1
v_gene: TRBV30
d_gene: .
abundance: .
CDR3nt: TGTGCCTGGAGTACGGGGACGGTGAACACTGAAGCTTTCTTT
CDR3aa: CAWSTGTVNTEAFF

j_gene: TRBJ1-1
v_gene: TRBV6-1
d_gene: .
abundance: .
CDR3nt: TGTGCCGGGCCCACAGGGAACACTGAAGCTTTCTTT
CDR3aa: CAGPTGNTEAFF

j_gene: TRBJ2-7
v_gene: TRBV29-1
d_gene: .
abundance: .
CDR3nt: TGCAGCGTACGGACGGCGAACTACGAGCAGTACTTC
CDR3aa: CSVRTANYEQYF

j_gene: TRBJ2-2
v_gene: TRBV25-1
d_gene: TRBD1
abundance: medium-sized
CDR3nt: TGTGCCAGCAGTGAGCGACAGGGGGCCTCCCCCGGGGAGCTGTTTTTT
CDR3aa: CASSERQGASPGELFF

j_gene: TRBJ1-2
v_gene: TRBV2
d_gene: .
abundance: .
CDR3nt: TGTGCCAGCAGGATGGGCTGGGACACTAACTATGGCTACACCTTC
CDR3aa: CASRMGWDTNYGYTF

j_gene: TRBJ1-6
v_gene: TRBV5-1
d_gene: TRBD1
abundance: .
CDR3nt: TGCGCCAGCAGCAGGACAGGTCCCACGGGGAGTAATTCACCCCTCCACTTT
CDR3aa: CASSRTGPTGSNSPLHF

j_gene: TRBJ2-6
v_gene: TRBV19
d_gene: .
abundance: .
CDR3nt: TGTGCCACTTCATTAACCACCTCGAACTCTGGGGCCAACGTCCTGACTTTC
CDR3aa: CATSLTTSNSGANVLTF

j_gene: TRBJ2-1
v_gene: TRBV15
d_gene: .
abundance: .
CDR3nt: TGTGCCACCAGCAGAGATCTCTTAGGGGACGGCTACAATGAGCAGTTCTTC
CDR3aa: CATSRDLLGDGYNEQFF